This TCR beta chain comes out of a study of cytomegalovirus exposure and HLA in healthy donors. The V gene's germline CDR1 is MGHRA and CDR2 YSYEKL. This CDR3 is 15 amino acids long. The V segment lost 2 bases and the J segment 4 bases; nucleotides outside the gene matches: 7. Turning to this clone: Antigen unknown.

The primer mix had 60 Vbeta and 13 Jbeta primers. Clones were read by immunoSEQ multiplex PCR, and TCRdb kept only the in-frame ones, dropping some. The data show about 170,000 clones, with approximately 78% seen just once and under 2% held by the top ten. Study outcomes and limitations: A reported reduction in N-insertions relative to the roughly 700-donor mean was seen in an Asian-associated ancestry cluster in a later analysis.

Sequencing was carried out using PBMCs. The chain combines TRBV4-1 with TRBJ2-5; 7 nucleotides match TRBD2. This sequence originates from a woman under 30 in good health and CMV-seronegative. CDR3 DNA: TGCGCCAGCAGCCAAACTGGGGGGGGAAGAGAGACCCAGTACTTC. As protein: CASSQTGGGRETQYF.